This T cell receptor beta chain was identified during a study of blood T cell repertoires in COVID-19. V lost 11 bases to trimming and J lost 1 base; unmatched junction nucleotides: 4. In germline, CDR1 is SEHNR, CDR2 FQNEAQ (reference sequence). The CDR3 consists of 12 residues. As handled by the study authors: Reference gene primer amplification gave nucleated cell count estimates. Profiled with immunoSEQ multiplex PCR; TCRdb holds only in-frame clones, not every one. V, J and clone size are those of that table, while D and trimming were read from the DNA. In the table there are some 73,000 clones, less than 75% of which are singletons.

Specimen: peripheral blood. The sequence was obtained from a man aged 55 to 69 with acute or convalescent COVID-19. The chain employs TRBV7-9 and TRBJ1-2; the match to TRBD1 covers 7 bases. The CDR3 nucleotides read TGTGCCGGTAACAGGGGTAACTATGGCTACACCTTC. Its protein is CAGNRGNYGYTF.